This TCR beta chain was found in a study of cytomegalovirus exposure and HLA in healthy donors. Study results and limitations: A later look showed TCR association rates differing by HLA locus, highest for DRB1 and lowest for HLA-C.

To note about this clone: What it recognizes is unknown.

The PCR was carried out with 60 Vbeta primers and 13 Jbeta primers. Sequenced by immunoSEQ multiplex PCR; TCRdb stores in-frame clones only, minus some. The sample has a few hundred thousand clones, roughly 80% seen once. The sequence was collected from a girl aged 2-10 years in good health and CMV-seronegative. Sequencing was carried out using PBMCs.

CDR3 residues: CASSIGWNQGTYEQYF. CDR3 in DNA: TGTGCCAGTAGTATAGGTTGGAATCAGGGCACCTACGAGCAGTACTTC. V is TRBV19 and J is TRBJ2-7; perhaps TRBD1 as D (5 bases). From germline, CDR1 is LNHDA and CDR2 SQIVND (reference sequence). The CDR3 is 16 residues long. V lost 1 base, J lost 2 bases, and 15 bases lay in between.